This is a list of T cell receptor beta chains from one sample in a study of T cell responses to AZD1222 COVID-19 vaccine. Clones were sequenced by immunoSEQ multiplex PCR, and TCRdb holds only the in-frame ones, with some missing. The sample records around 130,000 clones, 86% being singletons. The material was peripheral blood, obtained 28 days after the second AZD1222 dose. The source of these receptors is an adult who received the AZD1222 COVID-19 vaccine. CDR3s include the opening cysteine and the closing phenylalanine or tryptophan. The D gene is left open where the match is weak. Expanded clones get a size class; other rows say once, few or many, or leave the size out.

j_call,v_call,d_call,clone_size,cdr3_nt,cdr3_aa
TRBJ1-2,TRBV3-1/TRBV3-2,-,-,TGTGCCAGCAGCCAAGAAAGTACAGGGCTCTATGGCTACACCTTC,CASSQESTGLYGYTF
TRBJ1-4,TRBV4-2,-,-,TGTGCCAGCAGCCAAGCAGGGACTAATGAAAAACTGTTTTTT,CASSQAGTNEKLFF
TRBJ1-1,TRBV7-2,-,-,TGTGCCAGCAGCTTAAGAAGGGTAAGCACTGAAGCTTTCTTT,CASSLRRVSTEAFF
TRBJ1-1,TRBV7-8,TRBD1,-,TGTGCCAGCAGTAAAGGGACAGTACGGGTTAACACTGAAGCTTTCTTT,CASSKGTVRVNTEAFF
TRBJ2-2,TRBV6-6,TRBD1,-,TGTGCCAGCAGGACAGGGGGGGGCGGGGAGCTGTTTTTT,CASRTGGGGELFF
TRBJ2-7,TRBV12-3/TRBV12-4,-,once,TGTGCCAGCAGCCTGGACCTCTACGAGCAGTACTTC,CASSLDLYEQYF
TRBJ2-3,TRBV29-1,-,-,TGCAGCGTTGAACTCGGGGGGCGGCCAGATACGCAGTATTTT,CSVELGGRPDTQYF
TRBJ1-6,TRBV11-3,-,-,TGTGCCAGCAGCTTAGAGCAGGGAGGGCATTCACCCCTCCACTTT,CASSLEQGGHSPLHF
TRBJ2-5,TRBV25-1,-,-,TGTGCCAGCAGCGATGTTACAGGGAGGGAGACCCAGTACTTC,CASSDVTGRETQYF
TRBJ2-5,TRBV19,TRBD1,-,TGTGCCAGTAGTATAAGGACAGGAGAGACCCAGTACTTC,CASSIRTGETQYF
TRBJ1-6,TRBV6-2/TRBV6-3,-,-,TGTGCCAGCAGTTACTCCGGGGAGAATTCACCCCTCCACTTT,CASSYSGENSPLHF
TRBJ1-3,TRBV7-9,-,once,TGTGCCAGCAGCACAGAACCCTCTGGAAACACCATATATTTT,CASSTEPSGNTIYF
TRBJ1-2,TRBV28,TRBD1,-,TGTGCCAGCAGCCGCGGGGGGACAGGGATCTCTGGCTACACCTTC,CASSRGGTGISGYTF
TRBJ1-3,TRBV6-5,-,-,TGTGCCAGCAGAAGGACGGGCAATGGAAACACCATATATTTT,CASRRTGNGNTIYF
TRBJ1-3,TRBV5-1,-,-,TGCGCCAGCAGCCAGGGACACACCTCTGGAAACACCATATATTTT,CASSQGHTSGNTIYF
TRBJ2-1,TRBV3-1/TRBV3-2,-,-,TGTGCCAGCAGCCCCTTGAGCTCCTACAATGAGCAGTTCTTC,CASSPLSSYNEQFF
TRBJ1-5,TRBV6-5,-,once,TGTGCCAGCAGTCTAGCAAGCGGGGACCCCCAGCATTTT,CASSLASGDPQHF
TRBJ2-7,TRBV6-1,-,-,TGTGCCAGCAGTGAATCGGGAAGAGCTTACGAGCAGTACTTC,CASSESGRAYEQYF
TRBJ1-6,TRBV18,-,once,TGTGCCAGCTCACCAGCGGTTTTTTCACCCCTCCACTTT,CASSPAVFSPLHF
TRBJ2-5,TRBV3-1/TRBV3-2,-,-,TGTGCCAGCAGCCAGGGTGAGACCCAGTACTTC,CASSQGETQYF
TRBJ2-3,TRBV11-1,-,-,TGTGCCAGCAGCCCAAAAGGCACAGATACGCAGTATTTT,CASSPKGTDTQYF
TRBJ1-4,TRBV9,-,-,TGTGCCAGCAGCGTGGGGCAGGGAGGAGAAAAACTGTTTTTT,CASSVGQGGEKLFF
TRBJ2-1,TRBV30,TRBD2,-,TGTGCACTTCAAGGAGTAGCGGGGCAGGAGAGCTCCTACAATGAGCAGTTCTTC,CALQGVAGQESSYNEQFF
TRBJ1-6,TRBV5-1,-,once,TGCGCCAGCAGCTTGGCTACAGGGAATTCACCCCTCCACTTT,CASSLATGNSPLHF
TRBJ2-3,TRBV11-3,TRBD2,few,TGTGCCAGCAGCTTAGTCCGGGGGGGCGGGAATACGCAGTATTTT,CASSLVRGGGNTQYF